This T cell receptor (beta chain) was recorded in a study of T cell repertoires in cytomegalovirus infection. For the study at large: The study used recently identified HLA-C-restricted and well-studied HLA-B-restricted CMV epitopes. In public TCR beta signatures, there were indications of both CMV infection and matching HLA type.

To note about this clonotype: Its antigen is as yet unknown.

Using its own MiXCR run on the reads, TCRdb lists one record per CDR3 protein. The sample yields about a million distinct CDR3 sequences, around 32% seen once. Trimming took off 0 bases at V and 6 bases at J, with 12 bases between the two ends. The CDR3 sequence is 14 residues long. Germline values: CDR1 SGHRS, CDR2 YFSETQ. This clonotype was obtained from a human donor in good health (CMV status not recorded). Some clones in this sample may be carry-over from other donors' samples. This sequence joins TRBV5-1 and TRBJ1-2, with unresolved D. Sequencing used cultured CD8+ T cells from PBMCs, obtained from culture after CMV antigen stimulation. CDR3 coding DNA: TGCGCCAGCAGCTTGGCCCTAGGCCAAGATGGCTACACCTTC. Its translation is CASSLALGQDGYTF.